These T cell receptor beta chains were read from a single sample in a study of OX40 agonist ivuxolimab in advanced cancers. Produced via immunoSEQ multiplex PCR; TCRdb's table is partial and in-frame only. The sample yields 45,000 to 50,000 clones, about nine tenths seen once. The starting material was CD4+ or CD8+ T cells sorted from blood, obtained in a trial of the OX40 agonist ivuxolimab. These receptors were taken from an adult with an advanced solid tumor such as melanoma, head and neck, liver or kidney cancer. Each CDR3 is given with its conserved first and last residue. The D gene is left open where the match is weak. Size is omitted from some rows. Given values are once, few, many or a class for expanded clones.

>TRBJ1-1|.|TRBD1|TRBV7-3
TGTGCCAGCAGCCTTACAGGGGTCGCTTCCACTGAAGCTTTCTTT
CASSLTGVASTEAFF
>TRBJ1-6|.|TRBD1|TRBV6-6
TGTGCCAGCAGACCGGGACAGTCCCTTTCACCCCTCCACTTT
CASRPGQSLSPLHF
>TRBJ2-6|.|TRBD1|TRBV7-9
TGTGCCAGCAGCTTAGGGGGACAGGGGACAGGCTCTGGGGCCAACGTCCTGACTTTC
CASSLGGQGTGSGANVLTF
>TRBJ2-1|.|.|TRBV7-8
TGTGCCAGCAGCGCCTACCAGGGGTTCGATGAGCAGTTCTTC
CASSAYQGFDEQFF
>TRBJ2-7|.|.|TRBV4-2
TGTGCCAGCAGCCAAGATTATGGCGAGCAGTACTTC
CASSQDYGEQYF
>TRBJ1-1|.|.|TRBV19
TGTGCCAGTAGTATCGGTGGTATGGGGACTGAAGCTTTCTTT
CASSIGGMGTEAFF
>TRBJ1-1|.|TRBD1|TRBV11-2
TGTGCCAGCAGCTTGGGACAGACGAACACTGAAGCTTTCTTT
CASSLGQTNTEAFF
>TRBJ2-2|.|.|TRBV6-6
TGTGCCAGCAGTTACCAGGTGCGAGAAAACACCGGGGAGCTGTTTTTT
CASSYQVRENTGELFF
>TRBJ2-1|once|TRBD2|TRBV10-3
TGTGCCATCAGGGGAACTAGCGGGGGTTACAATGAGCAGTTCTTC
CAIRGTSGGYNEQFF
>TRBJ1-4|.|.|TRBV19
TGTGCCAGTAGTCCTTCGGTTGCAACTAATGAAAAACTGTTTTTT
CASSPSVATNEKLFF
>TRBJ1-6|.|.|TRBV7-3
TGTGCCAGCAGCTTAACGGATGGTTCACCCCTCCACTTT
CASSLTDGSPLHF
>TRBJ1-1|once|.|TRBV27
TGTGCCAGCAGTGGTTCCGCGGAGGGTGAAGCTTTCTTT
CASSGSAEGEAFF
>TRBJ2-7|medium-sized|.|TRBV30
TGTGCCTGGAGCCGCGCCCAGGGGGGTTCCTACGAGCAGTACTTC
CAWSRAQGGSYEQYF
>TRBJ1-2|.|TRBD1|TRBV2
TGTGCCAGCAGGAGGGGTGGACAGGAATATAACTATGGCTACACCTTC
CASRRGGQEYNYGYTF
>TRBJ2-7|.|.|TRBV9
TGTGCCAGCAGCCCCCTTTTGAACTCCTACGAGCAGTACTTC
CASSPLLNSYEQYF
>TRBJ2-3|.|.|TRBV4-1
TGCGCCAGCAGCCAAGACGGAGAAGATACGCAGTATTTT
CASSQDGEDTQYF
>TRBJ1-1|.|.|TRBV29-1
TGCAGCGCCAAGGGGGAGTTTGGTGAAGCTTTCTTT
CSAKGEFGEAFF
>TRBJ1-5|.|.|TRBV19
TGTGCCAGTAGGAACACAGGGTTTGGCAATCAGCCCCAGCATTTT
CASRNTGFGNQPQHF
>TRBJ1-1|.|.|TRBV4-2
TGTGCCAGCAGCCAAGCTGTCTCCGTCAGGGAGAGGCACACTGAAGCTTTCTTT
CASSQAVSVRERHTEAFF
>TRBJ2-3|.|.|TRBV9
TGTGCCAGCAGGTCAACAGGGCTGAGCCCAGATACGCAGTATTTT
CASRSTGLSPDTQYF
>TRBJ2-7|.|.|TRBV7-6
TGTGCCAGCAGCGTCTACAGGGACCCCTCCTACGAGCAGTACTTC
CASSVYRDPSYEQYF
>TRBJ2-1|.|.|TRBV7-9
TGTGCCCCCTCGCCCGGGACTGATACATACAATGAGCAGTTCTTC
CAPSPGTDTYNEQFF
>TRBJ2-7|.|.|TRBV30
TGTGCCTGGAGTGTGGGGGGGCAGGCTACCTACGAGCAGTACTTC
CAWSVGGQATYEQYF
>TRBJ2-5|few|.|TRBV7-9
TGTGCCAGCAGCTTACCACTAGGACTGGACAAGCAAGAGACCCAGTACTTC
CASSLPLGLDKQETQYF
>TRBJ1-6|.|.|TRBV29-1
TGCACCAGGGTAGGGGGGCAGGGGTCACCCCTCCACTTT
CTRVGGQGSPLHF
>TRBJ1-5|few|.|TRBV2
TGTGCCAGCCGACCGTTAAATCAGCCCCAGCATTTT
CASRPLNQPQHF
>TRBJ1-6|.|.|TRBV6-1
TGTGCCAGCAGTGACAGGGCAAATTCACCCCTCCACTTT
CASSDRANSPLHF
>TRBJ2-5|.|.|TRBV18
TGTGCCAGCTCACCCGATCTGGTAGGAGAGAAGGAGACCCAGTACTTC
CASSPDLVGEKETQYF
>TRBJ2-2|.|TRBD1|TRBV4-2
TGTGCCAGCAGCCACGGACAGGGGGAGTTAGAAAGCCCCGGGGAGCTGTTTTTT
CASSHGQGELESPGELFF
>TRBJ1-2|.|.|TRBV13
TGTGCCAGCAGCTTAGGTGAAAGCATAGATGGCTACACCTTC
CASSLGESIDGYTF
>TRBJ1-5|.|.|TRBV28
TGTGCCAGCAGAAATCCAGGTAAGGGCAATCAGCCCCAGCATTTT
CASRNPGKGNQPQHF
>TRBJ2-1|.|TRBD2|TRBV6-5
TGTGCCAGCAGTAGGGAGCGGGGGGTCAATGAGCAGTTCTTC
CASSRERGVNEQFF
>TRBJ1-5|.|.|TRBV9
TGTGCCAGCAGCGTACGCAGGGTCCAGCCCCAGCATTTT
CASSVRRVQPQHF
>TRBJ1-6|.|.|TRBV6-5
TGTGCCAGCTTCCAGGGCGTTTGGGATTCACCCCTCCACTTT
CASFQGVWDSPLHF
>TRBJ2-7|once|.|TRBV25-1
TGTGCCAGCAGTGAATCCCTCACCCAGCCTCCGGAGTACTTC
CASSESLTQPPEYF
>TRBJ1-1|.|.|TRBV5-4
TGTGCCAGCAGCTTGGCGGAGGGGGTCACTGAAGCTTTCTTT
CASSLAEGVTEAFF
>TRBJ1-1|.|TRBD1|TRBV2
TGTGCCAGCAGTGTTGGGGACAGAATAACTGAAGCTTTCTTT
CASSVGDRITEAFF
>TRBJ1-3|.|.|TRBV11-2
TGTGCCAGCAGCGAGGTTGTCGACTCTGGAAACACCATATATTTT
CASSEVVDSGNTIYF
>TRBJ2-7|.|.|TRBV13
TGTGCCAGCAGCTCCGGACAGAATCTACGAGTGCAGTACTTC
CASSSGQNLRVQYF
>TRBJ2-7|.|.|TRBV30
TGTGCCTGGAGGAAGGGAAGCGCGACCTACGAGCAGTACTTC
CAWRKGSATYEQYF
>TRBJ2-1|.|.|TRBV27
TGTGCCAGCAGTTTGACGAGGAGTGAGCAGTTCTTC
CASSLTRSEQFF
>TRBJ2-5|once|.|TRBV11-2
TGTGCCAGCAGCTTAGAGATGTACGGGCAGGAGGAGACCCAGTACTTC
CASSLEMYGQEETQYF
>TRBJ1-5|once|.|TRBV2
TGTGCCAGCAGTGACCCTTTCAATCAGCCCCAGCATTTT
CASSDPFNQPQHF
>TRBJ2-1|.|.|TRBV4-1
TGCGCCAGCAGCCAAGCAAGAGGGAATGAGCAGTTCTTC
CASSQARGNEQFF
>TRBJ1-1|.|.|TRBV11-3
TGTGCCAGCAGCTTAGTTGGGGGAACTGAAGCTTTCTTT
CASSLVGGTEAFF
>TRBJ2-7|.|TRBD2|TRBV13
TGTGCCAGCAGCAACGGACTAGCGGGGGCCTACGAGCAGTACTTC
CASSNGLAGAYEQYF